This entry lists 15 T cell receptor beta chains sequenced from one sample in a study of blood T cells in healthy people across ages. It was with a sample-barcoded 5' primer and a J-beta primer mix that a second PCR of roughly 7 to 12 cycles was run. MiXCR, run by TCRdb on the 5' RACE reads, gives a single entry per CDR3 protein. The sample holds roughly 2 million distinct CDR3 sequences, roughly 49% seen once. The source material was blood. The origin of the receptors is a woman in her 40s in good health.

This clonotype turned up a few times. The chain couples TRBV7-2 to TRBJ2-3, with a possible D match to TRBD2 (6 bases). Germline V gene sequence: CDR1 SGHTA, CDR2 FQGNSA. CDR3 length equals 16 residues. With 2 bases removed from V and 1 base from J, the gap between germline ends came to 13 bases. The CDR3 loop reads CASSLRLGGGTDTQYF. The CDR3 DNA follows: TGTGCCAGCAGCTTAAGACTAGGAGGGGGCACAGATACGCAGTATTTT.

Only a few counts were recorded for this clonotype. The J gene is TRBJ2-1, the V gene TRBV10-3, with 9 nucleotides matching TRBD1. The CDR3 is 16 amino acids. CDR1 ENHRY and CDR2 SYGVKD come from the germline V gene. Trimming at V came to 3 bases and at J to 4 bases, leaving 7 bases not matched to a gene. The CDR3 is CAISDLRDRAYNEQFF. DNA of the CDR3: TGTGCCATCAGTGACCTCCGGGACAGGGCGTACAATGAGCAGTTCTTC.

This chain uses TRBV20-1 with TRBJ2-1; TRBD2 matches at 8 bases. J was trimmed by 7 bases and V by 5 bases; bases with no gene match: 19. The CDR3 covers 17 residues. Germline V lookup: CDR1 DFQATT, CDR2 SNEGSKA (reference sequence). CDR3 nucleotides: TGCAGTGCTGACCCGGGGGGGCTCACCGGGGGTTGGAATGAGCAGTTCTTC. It is translated as CSADPGGLTGGWNEQFF.

This clonotype has only a few counts. V is TRBV28 and J is TRBJ2-5; TRBD1 or TRBD2 may be the D gene (5 bases each). V was shortened by 5 bases and J by 4 bases, with 17 bases between the two germline ends. Germline loops: CDR1 MDHEN, CDR2 SYDVKM. This CDR3 region has 15 residues. The CDR3 nucleotides read TGTGCCAGCAGTCCTTCAGGGAGTCTTTCAGAGACCCAGTACTTC. It translates to CASSPSGSLSETQYF. Variable domain in full (rest from reference TRBV28 and TRBJ2-5): DVKVTQSSRYLVKRTGEKVFLECVQDMDHENMFWYRQDPGLGLRLIYFSYDVKMKEKGDIPEGYSVSREKKERFSLILESASTNQTSMYLCASSPSGSLSETQYFGPGTRLLVL.

Regarding this clonotype: The junction departs from germline at one end; a sequencing error may be responsible. The chain employs TRBV5-1 and TRBJ2-7; D is undetermined. The CDR3 loop spans 13 amino acids. Germline CDR1 reads SGHRS; CDR2 reads YFSETQ. CDR3 nucleotides: TGCGCCAGCAGCCCCGCAACCTCCTACGAGCGGTACTTC. Residues: CASSPATSYERYF.

The CDR3, as DNA: TGCGCCAGCAGAAAGGACAGGGGGCCCAACTATGGCTACACCTTC. Protein product: CASRKDRGPNYGYTF. The chain combines TRBV5-1 with TRBJ1-2, with TRBD1 matching over 11 bases. Losses at the gene ends were 5 bases for V and 2 bases for J; bases not matched to a gene: 5. Germline loops: CDR1 SGHRS, CDR2 YFSETQ. The CDR3 runs to 15 residues.

The chain carries TRBV28 and TRBJ2-5; 9 bases are a match to TRBD2. V shed 5 bases, J shed 5 bases, and the junction held 9 bases outside the gene matches. Germline lookup yields CDR1 MDHEN and CDR2 SYDVKM. The CDR3 extends over 15 amino acids. The CDR3 DNA reads TGTGCCAGCAGTCCCCCCCCTAGCGGGGACGAGACCCAGTACTTC. Its translation is CASSPPPSGDETQYF.

This clonotype was counted at least ten times. The chain is built from TRBV10-3 and TRBJ2-5; 7 bases line up with TRBD2. Germline CDR1 reads ENHRY; CDR2 reads SYGVKD. The J segment lost 0 bases and the V segment lost 11 bases, leaving 6 bases of the junction unmatched. CDR3 length: 13 amino acids. The CDR3 loop reads CAVLAEYQETQYF. In nucleotides, the CDR3 is TGTGCCGTGCTAGCGGAGTACCAAGAGACCCAGTACTTC.

This clonotype was counted a few times. V and J are TRBV12-3 or TRBV12-4 and TRBJ2-3, with 14 bases matching TRBD2. This CDR3 is built from 16 residues. After removal of 6 bases from V and 6 bases from J, the junction contained 8 bases not matched to a gene. CDR3 sequence: CASSRGLAGGGDTQYF. CDR3 in DNA: TGTGCCAGCAGCCGTGGACTAGCGGGGGGAGGGGATACGCAGTATTTT.

The chain couples TRBV7-2 to TRBJ2-3, with TRBD2 identical over 14 bases. CDR1 is SGHTA, CDR2 FQGNSA, per germline. The CDR3 runs to 18 residues. V shed 6 bases and J 4 bases; nucleotides not matched to a gene: 12. CDR3 bases: TGTGCCAGCAGTTCTCGGACTAGCGGGGGGTTGGGCGCAGATACGCAGTATTTT. This sequence encodes CASSSRTSGGLGADTQYF.

This clonotype has more than one count but fewer than ten. The chain carries TRBV20-1 and TRBJ2-3; D gene uncertain. Germline assignment: CDR1 DFQATT and CDR2 SNEGSKA (reference sequence). Trimming took 4 bases from V and 5 from J, leaving 10 bases between them. CDR3 length: 12 residues. CDR3 in DNA: TGCAGTGCTAACTACGCCGGAGATACGCAGTATTTT. This sequence encodes CSANYAGDTQYF.

The chain couples TRBV7-9 to TRBJ2-1; D is ambiguous. The CDR3 totals 15 residues. The germline CDR1 and CDR2 sequences are SEHNR and FQNEAQ (reference sequence). Trimming took 2 bases from V and 10 from J, leaving 18 bases between them. In DNA, the CDR3 is TGTGCCAGCAGCTTAAAAAGGACGGTCGGTGAGGAGCAGTTCTTC. Translating gives CASSLKRTVGEEQFF.

This clonotype has just a few counts. The chain carries TRBV27 and TRBJ2-1; 7 bases align to TRBD2. The germline gives CDR1 MNHEY, CDR2 SMNVEV (reference sequence). J gave up 4 bases and V 5 bases, and 20 bases lay outside the gene matches. The CDR3 covers 19 residues. CDR3 residues: CASSELLVFPSGVYNEQFF. CDR3 DNA: TGTGCCAGCAGTGAACTCCTGGTGTTCCCAAGCGGGGTTTACAATGAGCAGTTCTTC.

This sequence joins TRBV24-1 and TRBJ2-1, with 9 bases aligning to TRBD2. The germline V gene encodes CDR1 KGHDR and CDR2 SFDVKD. The V segment lost 5 bases and the J segment 8 bases; nucleotides outside the gene matches: 12. This CDR3 is built from 16 residues. This chain's CDR3 is CATSGTAGGQYYEQFF. The CDR3 DNA reads as TGTGCCACCAGTGGTACCGCGGGGGGGCAATACTATGAGCAGTTCTTC.

V usage is TRBV7-2 and J usage is TRBJ2-5, with D uncertain. This CDR3 comprises 15 residues. Between the trimmed V and J ends, which lost 1 base and 11 bases, there was a span of 20 bases. CDR1 and CDR2 (germline): SGHTA, FQGNSA. CDR3 coding DNA: TGTGCCAGCAGCTTAGGGGGTCGATCGAGGAATGAGCAGTACTTC. This sequence encodes CASSLGGRSRNEQYF.